The subject of this entry is one T cell receptor (beta chain). V shed 3 bases and J shed 5 bases, with 13 bases lying between them. The CDR3 runs 13 residues. Germline values: CDR1 SQVTM, CDR2 ANQGSEA. A single record per CDR3 protein comes from TCRdb applying MiXCR to the 5' RACE reads. Among roughly 150,000 distinct CDR3 sequences listed, around 15% were seen once. This sample is part of a study of T-cell memory formation after mild COVID-19. V usage is TRBV29-1 and J usage is TRBJ1-2; D gene unclear. The sample consisted of PBMCs or a T cell subset sorted from them (not recorded which). The sequence derives from an adult woman who had mild COVID-19 (a few samples of this study predate the infection). Cell type and time point are not known. Written as DNA, the CDR3 is TGCAGCGTTGAGGTCGCCGGTACTTATGGCTACACCTTC. Translating gives CSVEVAGTYGYTF.